These T cell receptor beta chains were read from a single sample in a study of shared clonotypes between healthy human individuals. Here immunoSEQ multiplex PCR was the method, and the copy in TCRdb shows in-frame clones only, minus some. The table shows around 700,000 clones, with around 72% occurring only once. The specimen sequenced was memory CD4+ T cells sorted from blood. The receptor set was obtained from a woman in her twenties or thirties in good health. The CDR3 runs from the conserved cysteine through the conserved F or W. The D gene is left open where the match is weak. Some rows mark clone size as missing; the rest say once, few, many or name a class of expanded clone.

J gene	D gene	V gene	clone size	CDR3 DNA	CDR3 protein
TRBJ2-6	NA	TRBV28	once	TGTGCCAGCAGCCCTCCCTGGGCCAACGTCCTGACTTTC	CASSPPWANVLTF
TRBJ2-7	NA	TRBV27	NA	TGTGCCAGCAGTTTGCTCAATGACTACGAGCAGTACTTC	CASSLLNDYEQYF
TRBJ1-2	TRBD1	TRBV5-1	NA	TGCGCCAGCAGCACAGGGGTGGGGATTGATGGCTACACCTTC	CASSTGVGIDGYTF
TRBJ2-7	TRBD1	TRBV28	NA	TGTGCCAGCAGTTTGGCCCCAGGTCCAGGGGGTGGGCAGTACTTC	CASSLAPGPGGGQYF
TRBJ2-2	TRBD2	TRBV6-1	NA	TGTGCCACCATCATAGCGGGAGCGGACACCGGGGAGCTGTTTTTT	CATIIAGADTGELFF
TRBJ2-3	TRBD2	TRBV27	NA	TGTGCCAGCAAGTCTAGCGGGAGTTCAGATACGCAGTATTTT	CASKSSGSSDTQYF
TRBJ2-7	TRBD2	TRBV28	NA	TGTGCCAGCAGATTACCGGGAGGGGGGTACGAGCAGTACTTC	CASRLPGGGYEQYF
TRBJ2-1	TRBD2	TRBV25-1	many	TGTGCCAGCAGTGATCGGGCTAGCGGGAGGGCCAACAATGAGCAGTTCTTC	CASSDRASGRANNEQFF
TRBJ2-7	TRBD1	TRBV5-1	NA	TGCGCCAGCAGCGACCGGACAGGGGGAATCTACGAGCAGTACTTC	CASSDRTGGIYEQYF
TRBJ2-6	TRBD1	TRBV4-1	NA	TGCGCCAGCAGCCGACTTCCGGGACAGAGCTCTGGGGCCAACGTCCTGACTTTC	CASSRLPGQSSGANVLTF
TRBJ2-2	TRBD1	TRBV18	NA	TGTGCCAGCTCACCCTTGGACAGGGCGAACACCGGGGAGCTGTTTTTT	CASSPLDRANTGELFF
TRBJ1-5	NA	TRBV19	NA	TGTGCCAGTAGTACTATGGGGCACCAGCCCCAGCATTTT	CASSTMGHQPQHF
TRBJ2-6	NA	TRBV19	NA	TGTGCCAGTAGACCTCAGAGCTCTGGGGCCAACGTCCTGACTTTC	CASRPQSSGANVLTF
TRBJ2-7	NA	TRBV15	NA	TGTGCCACCAGCGCTCTGGACTCCTCCCACGAGCAGTACTTC	CATSALDSSHEQYF
TRBJ1-4	NA	TRBV4-2	NA	TGTGCCAGCAGCCAAGGAATTGGGGGTTCTCCCTCGGAAAAACTGTTTTTT	CASSQGIGGSPSEKLFF
TRBJ2-7	TRBD2	TRBV27	NA	TGTGCCAGCAGTCCGCCCTTTGGGCGGGAGGGCTACGAGCAGTACTTC	CASSPPFGREGYEQYF
TRBJ1-4	NA	TRBV4-2	once	TGTGCCAGCAGCCAAGATCGACAGTCTAATGAAAAACTGTTTTTT	CASSQDRQSNEKLFF
TRBJ1-5	NA	TRBV28	NA	TGTGCCAGCAGGGTGCAGATTAATCAGCCCCAGCATTTT	CASRVQINQPQHF
TRBJ2-7	NA	TRBV5-1	few	TGCGCCAGCAGCTTGGGGGACGGAAGCTCCTACGAGCAGTACTTC	CASSLGDGSSYEQYF
TRBJ1-5	NA	TRBV19	few	TGTGCCAGTAGTATACCCGGAGGCAATCAGCCCCAGCATTTT	CASSIPGGNQPQHF
TRBJ2-2	NA	TRBV29-1	NA	TGCAGCGTCACTACAGTATTCGGGACCGGGGAGCTGTTTTTT	CSVTTVFGTGELFF
TRBJ2-7	TRBD2	TRBV19	few	TGTGCCAGTAGTGTGACTAGCGGGAGTCACGAGCAGTACTTC	CASSVTSGSHEQYF
TRBJ1-1	NA	TRBV18	few	TGTGCCAGCTCTCCGGGACTGAACACTGAAGCTTTCTTT	CASSPGLNTEAFF
TRBJ1-3	NA	TRBV18	NA	TGTGCCAGCTCACCAATGGACGCAGGGTACTCTGGAAACACCATATATTTT	CASSPMDAGYSGNTIYF
TRBJ2-2	NA	TRBV29-1	once	TGCAGCGTTCGAATCTTACCTAACACCGGGGAGCTGTTTTTT	CSVRILPNTGELFF
TRBJ2-1	TRBD2	TRBV4-1	NA	TGCGCCAGCAGTTCCAGACTAGCGGGAGCCGACGGGACCCCCTACAATGAGCAGTTCTTC	CASSSRLAGADGTPYNEQFF
TRBJ2-7	TRBD2	TRBV5-1	NA	TGCGCCAGCAGCTTGGGGACCGGGACTAGAAACGAGCAGTACTTC	CASSLGTGTRNEQYF
TRBJ1-4	TRBD1	TRBV19	NA	TGTGCCAGTAGTATATCGTCCAGGGGGATGGGAAAACTGTTTTTT	CASSISSRGMGKLFF
TRBJ2-7	TRBD2	TRBV4-1	NA	TGCGCCAGCAGCCTCCGGGGAAGCGGGAGGTACTCCGAGCAGTACTTC	CASSLRGSGRYSEQYF
TRBJ2-3	TRBD2	TRBV9	NA	TGTGCCAGCAGCGCCGGACTAGTAAAGGATACGCAGTATTTT	CASSAGLVKDTQYF
TRBJ1-1	TRBD1	TRBV7-8	NA	TGTGCCAGCAGCCGAAGACAGGGAAACACTGAAGCTTTCTTT	CASSRRQGNTEAFF
TRBJ2-1	TRBD1	TRBV18	NA	TGTGCCAGCTCATCCGGGACAGGGAGGGTCAGTGAGCAGTTCTTC	CASSSGTGRVSEQFF
TRBJ2-1	TRBD1	TRBV5-5	NA	TGTGCCAGCAGCTCGGGACAGAACAATGAGCAGTTCTTC	CASSSGQNNEQFF
TRBJ2-1	TRBD2	TRBV9	NA	TGTGCCAGCAGCGTAACTAGCGGGAACTACAATGAGCAGTTCTTC	CASSVTSGNYNEQFF
TRBJ1-1	TRBD1	TRBV5-1	NA	TGCGCCAGCAAACCGGGACAGGCGAACACTGAAGCTTTCTTT	CASKPGQANTEAFF
TRBJ1-4	NA	TRBV19	NA	TGTGCCAGTAGTATAATCGGTGAGGGACTCAGGAATGAAAAACTGTTTTTT	CASSIIGEGLRNEKLFF
TRBJ2-3	NA	TRBV28	NA	TGTGCCAGCAGTTCGGGAAAGGACTACACAGATACGCAGTATTTT	CASSSGKDYTDTQYF
TRBJ1-3	NA	TRBV19	NA	TGTGCCAGTATTGGGGGGCCTGGAAACACCATATATTTT	CASIGGPGNTIYF
TRBJ2-7	TRBD2	TRBV28	NA	TGTGCCAGCAGCCAGAGCGGGAGGTCACCCTACGAGCAGTACTTC	CASSQSGRSPYEQYF
TRBJ2-7	NA	TRBV28	NA	TGTGCCAGCAGGGTTAACTACGAGCAGTACTTC	CASRVNYEQYF
TRBJ2-1	TRBD2	TRBV5-1	many	TGCGCCAGCAGCCTACTAGCTAGGTCGGCCGGGAGGGCCTCAAATGAGCAGTTCTTC	CASSLLARSAGRASNEQFF